The present T cell receptor (beta chain) was sequenced within a study of blood T cell repertoires in COVID-19. The wider study: The United States, Italy and Spain supplied acute and convalescent COVID-19 samples. PBMCs, B-cell-depleted T cells, or T cells were the source of the cDNA or gDNA that made up the material.

Germline-derived CDR1 and CDR2 are MDHEN and SYDVKM. CDR3 size: 15 residues. Trimming took off 3 bases at V and 4 bases at J, with 15 bases between the two ends. Original analysis: Estimation of nucleated cell counts was performed using reference gene primer amplification. Sequencing was performed with immunoSEQ multiplex PCR; in TCRdb, only in-frame clones are kept and a portion is missing. V, J and clone size were drawn from that table, and D and trimming were deduced from the DNA. The repertoire includes about 170,000 clones, more than 75% of them detected once, and over 2% sits in the top ten. The J gene is TRBJ1-1, the V gene TRBV28; D gene ambiguous. This receptor was identified in a middle-aged man who had recovered from COVID-19. The specimen sequenced was peripheral blood. The CDR3 DNA reads TGTGCCAGCAGTTTCCCCTCTCTAGAGGGCACTGAAGCTTTCTTT. Its translation: CASSFPSLEGTEAFF.